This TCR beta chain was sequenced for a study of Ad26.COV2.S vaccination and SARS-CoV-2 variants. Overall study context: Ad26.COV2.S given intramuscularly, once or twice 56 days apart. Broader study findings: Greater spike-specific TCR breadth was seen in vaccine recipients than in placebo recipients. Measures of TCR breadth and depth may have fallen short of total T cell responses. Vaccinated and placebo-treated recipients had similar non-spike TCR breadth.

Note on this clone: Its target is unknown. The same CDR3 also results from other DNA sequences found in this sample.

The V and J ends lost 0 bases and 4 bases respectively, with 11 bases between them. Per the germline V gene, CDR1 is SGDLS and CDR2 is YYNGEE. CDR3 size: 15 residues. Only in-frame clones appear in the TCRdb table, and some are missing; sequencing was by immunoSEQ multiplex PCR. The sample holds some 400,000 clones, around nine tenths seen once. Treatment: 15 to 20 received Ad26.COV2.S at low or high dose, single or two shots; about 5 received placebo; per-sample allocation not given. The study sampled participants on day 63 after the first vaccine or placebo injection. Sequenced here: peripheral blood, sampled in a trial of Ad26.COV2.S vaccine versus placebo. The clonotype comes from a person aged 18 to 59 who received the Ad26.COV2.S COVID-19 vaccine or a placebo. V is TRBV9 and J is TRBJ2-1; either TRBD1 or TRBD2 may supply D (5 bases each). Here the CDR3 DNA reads TGTGCCAGCAGCGTAGGTGGGACCACTTACAATGAGCAGTTCTTC. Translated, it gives CASSVGGTTYNEQFF.